Below are 20 T cell receptor beta chains sequenced from a single sample in a study of T cells in Graves' hyperthyroidism and ophthalmopathy. Amplified TCR beta CDR3 regions derived from RNA transcripts. HTBI primers drove first-round RT-PCR of the TCR CDR3. TCRdb passed the multiplex PCR reads through MiXCR, listing each CDR3 protein once. Of a few hundred thousand distinct CDR3 sequences in the sample, roughly 22% are singletons; the top ten hold 64%. Input material: blood. The receptors were gathered from a man aged 30 to 45 with Graves' ophthalmopathy.

This clonotype was seen only a few times. The V gene is TRBV13, the J gene TRBJ2-3; D call uncertain. Germline V gene sequence: CDR1 PRHDT, CDR2 FYEKMQ (reference sequence). This CDR3 region has 13 residues. V was pared by 4 bases and J by 10 bases, with 15 bases between. The CDR3 is CASSSRDLVAQYF. CDR3 DNA: TGTGCCAGCAGCTCCCGAGATTTGGTAGCGCAGTATTTT.

The chain carries TRBV19 and TRBJ1-4; TRBD1 matches at 10 bases. Germline V gene data show CDR1 as LNHDA and CDR2 as SQIVND (reference sequence). The V and J ends lost 6 bases and 7 bases, in that order; junction bases with no gene match: 5. The CDR3 extends over 14 amino acids. DNA of the CDR3: TGTGCCAGTAGACGTTGGACAGGGGGTGAAAAACTGTTTTTT. Its protein is CASRRWTGGEKLFF.

This chain uses TRBV30 with TRBJ1-4; D possibly corresponds to TRBD1 (6 bases). The CDR3 extends over 15 amino acids. Germline V lookup: CDR1 GTSNPN, CDR2 SVGIG (reference sequence). V was trimmed by 4 bases and J by 8 bases, leaving 20 bases between them. CDR3 bases: TGTGCCTGGAACCGAGGACAGCTGGCAGGGGAAAAACTGTTTTTT. Protein sequence: CAWNRGQLAGEKLFF.

The chain is built from TRBV11-3 and TRBJ2-7, with 10 bases aligning to TRBD2. Germline lookup yields CDR1 SGHNT and CDR2 YENEEA. V lost 4 bases, J lost 6 bases, and 9 bases stayed unmatched. CDR3 size: 15 residues. CDR3 DNA sequence: TGTGCCAGCAGCTCTCCTAGCGGGAGATTTGGCGAGCAGTACTTC. Translated: CASSSPSGRFGEQYF.

This clonotype was seen a few times. The chain uses TRBV24-1 and TRBJ2-1, with TRBD2 matching over 7 bases. Trimming took 3 bases from V and 1 from J; bases not matched to a gene: 11. This CDR3 has 18 residues. Germline V gene sequence: CDR1 KGHDR, CDR2 SFDVKD. This chain's CDR3 is CATSDTSLQRGSYNEQFF. CDR3 bases: TGTGCCACCAGTGATACGTCTCTTCAGCGGGGATCCTACAATGAGCAGTTCTTC.

This clonotype was observed a handful of times. Here the CDR3 reads CASSLWTGSSTDTQYF. CDR3 coding DNA: TGTGCCAGCAGCTTATGGACTGGAAGTAGCACAGATACGCAGTATTTT. The chain has TRBV7-2 and TRBJ2-3, with a weak D call TRBD2 (5 bases). CDR1 and CDR2 from the germline V gene are SGHTA and FQGNSA. Trimming stripped 2 bases from V and 0 bases from J, with 12 bases between. The CDR3 totals 16 residues.

This clonotype showed up just a few times. The J gene is TRBJ2-3, the V gene TRBV30; D gene unclear. The CDR3 has 11 residues. The germline gives CDR1 GTSNPN, CDR2 SVGIG (reference sequence). V lost 0 bases to trimming and J lost 6 bases, with 4 bases between them. Here the CDR3 DNA reads TGTGCCTGGAGTGTAGTCGATACGCAGTATTTT. Translating gives CAWSVVDTQYF.

This clonotype was seen many times. This chain uses TRBV4-1 with TRBJ1-6, with 7 bases identical to TRBD1. CDR3 length: 16 amino acids. V lost 3 bases to trimming and J lost 8 bases; unmatched junction nucleotides: 10. From germline, CDR1 is MGHRA and CDR2 YSYEKL. The CDR3 reads CASSQYTGAWDSPLHF. The CDR3 DNA follows: TGCGCCAGCAGCCAGTACACAGGGGCGTGGGATTCACCCCTCCACTTT.

In this sample, this clonotype turned up many times. The chain couples TRBV11-3 to TRBJ2-1; D possibly corresponds to TRBD2 (5 bases). The CDR3 is made up of 16 amino acids. The ends were cut back, 5 bases at V and 2 bases at J, with 16 bases in the middle. The germline V gene has CDR1 SGHNT and CDR2 YENEEA. The CDR3 reads CASSPRAQAPYNEQFF. The CDR3 DNA reads as TGTGCCAGCAGCCCGAGGGCCCAAGCGCCCTACAATGAGCAGTTCTTC.

The chain recombines TRBV18 with TRBJ2-7; TRBD2 matches 7 bases. Germline assignment: CDR1 KGHSH and CDR2 LQKENI. The CDR3 is made up of 15 amino acids. With 2 bases clipped from V and 4 bases from J, the junction kept 8 bases outside the gene matches. The chain's CDR3 is CASSPYNGRNYEQYF. The CDR3 nucleotides are TGTGCCAGCTCACCATATAACGGGAGGAATTACGAGCAGTACTTC.

This clonotype was seen more than once but under ten times. The CDR3: CASSNRQGGFEQYF. The CDR3, as DNA: TGTGCCAGCAGCAATCGACAGGGGGGGTTCGAGCAGTACTTC. The chain recombines TRBV13 with TRBJ2-7; 9 nucleotides agree with TRBD1. The V gene's germline CDR1 is PRHDT and CDR2 FYEKMQ (reference sequence). The CDR3 has 14 amino acids. Trimming at V came to 5 bases and at J to 6 bases, leaving 8 bases not matched to a gene.

This clonotype was counted a few times. The chain employs TRBV19 and TRBJ2-1; D uncertain. The CDR3 length is 13 residues. The germline gives CDR1 LNHDA, CDR2 SQIVND (reference sequence). V was cut by 10 bases and J by 7 bases, with 17 bases left in between. CDR3 bases: TGTGCCATCTCAAGGGCAGGAACTAATGAGCAGTTCTTC. Translating it yields CAISRAGTNEQFF.

This clonotype was seen a handful of times. The CDR3 coding sequence is TGTGCCAGCAGTCCTGGGGGAGTAAGCGAGCAGTACTTC. Translated, it gives CASSPGGVSEQYF. The V and J genes are TRBV27 and TRBJ2-7; D may match TRBD1 or TRBD2 (5 bases each). Germline values: CDR1 MNHEY, CDR2 SMNVEV (reference sequence). V lost 5 bases and J 6 bases, leaving 14 bases between the germline ends. The CDR3 sequence is 13 residues long.

J is TRBJ1-1 and V is TRBV29-1; 9 bases map to TRBD1. With 6 bases clipped from V and 4 bases from J, the junction kept 3 bases outside the gene matches. The germline gives CDR1 SQVTM, CDR2 ANQGSEA. This CDR3 spans 12 amino acids. The CDR3 loop reads CSVGQGRTEAFF. CDR3 DNA: TGCAGCGTCGGACAGGGGCGCACTGAAGCTTTCTTT.

In this sample, this clonotype turned up a few times. The chain is built from TRBV3-1 and TRBJ2-1, with 10 bases aligning to TRBD1. V shed 4 bases, J shed 2 bases, and the junction held 2 bases outside the gene matches. CDR3 length: 15 residues. In germline, CDR1 is LGHDT, CDR2 YNNKEL (reference sequence). CDR3 DNA sequence: TGTGCCAGCAGCCGGGACAGGGGAGCCTACAATGAGCAGTTCTTC. It yields the protein CASSRDRGAYNEQFF.

The chain's CDR3 is CASSLLPSEAFF. CDR3 nucleotide sequence: TGTGCCAGCAGCTTATTGCCCTCAGAAGCTTTCTTT. This sequence joins TRBV11-2 and TRBJ1-1; unclear D gene. This CDR3 is 12 amino acids long. From germline, CDR1 is SGHAT and CDR2 FQNNGV. Trimming pared 2 bases from V and 8 bases from J, leaving 9 bases between.

The chain carries TRBV2 and TRBJ1-4; tentative D call: TRBD1 (6 bases). The CDR3 is 17 residues long. With 5 bases removed from V and 12 bases from J, the gap between germline ends came to 28 bases. Germline CDR1 and CDR2: SNHLY and FYNNEI. CDR3 DNA: TGTGCCAGCAGTCTCTCATCTCACAGGGCCTCCTTGGTGGAACTGTTTTTT. This sequence encodes CASSLSSHRASLVELFF.

This clonotype was found a few times. The chain joins TRBV20-1 to TRBJ2-5; D is unclear. The V and J ends lost 4 bases and 3 bases respectively, with 12 bases between them. Germline values: CDR1 DFQATT, CDR2 SNEGSKA (reference sequence). The CDR3 is made up of 13 amino acids. The CDR3 sequence: CSATARVKETQYF. The CDR3 DNA sequence: TGCAGTGCTACGGCTCGGGTTAAAGAGACCCAGTACTTC.

This clonotype was counted ten times or more. The chain recombines TRBV28 with TRBJ1-1; D not resolved. Germline CDR1 and CDR2: MDHEN and SYDVKM. The CDR3 loop spans 14 amino acids. V lost 5 bases, J lost 0 bases, and 10 bases lay in between. The DNA of the CDR3 is TGTGCCAGCAGTACAGACCGGGTGAACACTGAAGCTTTCTTT. Its translation: CASSTDRVNTEAFF.

V is TRBV28 and J is TRBJ1-1; possible D gene TRBD1, 6 bases. CDR3 length: 14 amino acids. Looked up from germline, CDR1 is MDHEN and CDR2 is SYDVKM. Between the trimmed V and J ends, which lost 5 bases and 5 bases, there was a span of 15 bases. The CDR3 DNA reads TGTGCCAGCAGTCCTACAGGGTATAATACTGAAGCTTTCTTT. Its translation is CASSPTGYNTEAFF.